A single sample is the source of the 17 T cell receptor beta chains below, sequenced in a study of regulatory T cells in long-lasting Graves disease (dated by TCRdb to about 2021). The time point label, read with the paper, signifies: persistent/refractory GD, antithyroid drugs over 5 years with positive TRAb. For both TCR sequencing and RNA sequencing, RNA was extracted from PBMCs using TRIzol. Libraries were constructed by multiplex PCR. The listed sequencing device is Illumina HiSeq 4000. TCR beta libraries were built with iRepertoire HTBI primers and Arm-PCR amplification of CDR3 regions. The public reads were reprocessed in TCRdb via fastp at Q25 and MiXCR, keeping in-frame beta chains. Entries are consolidated by CDR3 protein sequence, retaining the most common genes and DNA. Across this sample there are around 460,000 distinct CDR3 sequences, with about 22% seen only once. The ten biggest clones cover roughly 13% of the sample.

This specimen consisted of peripheral blood mononuclear cells (PBMCs), obtained when the disease was refractory, from a patient treated with antithyroid drugs. These receptors originate from a female donor with Graves disease.

In this sample, this clonotype turned up many times. The rearrangement uses TRBV28 and TRBJ1-1; D is possibly TRBD1 (5 bases). Germline-derived CDR1 and CDR2 are MDHEN and SYDVKM. The CDR3 has 13 residues. With 6 bases removed from V and 3 bases from J, the gap between germline ends came to 11 bases. In DNA, the CDR3 is TGTGCCAGCAGCTTACTAGGGGACACTGAAGCTTTCTTT. Protein product: CASSLLGDTEAFF. Complete variable domain (other parts from reference TRBV28 and TRBJ1-1): DVKVTQSSRYLVKRTGEKVFLECVQDMDHENMFWYRQDPGLGLRLIYFSYDVKMKEKGDIPEGYSVSREKKERFSLILESASTNQTSMYLCASSLLGDTEAFFGQGTRLTVV.

V is TRBV25-1 and J is TRBJ2-7; D gene unclear. Between the trimmed V and J ends, which lost 1 base and 0 bases, there was a span of 10 bases. The CDR3 is 15 amino acids. Germline CDR1 MGHDK, CDR2 SYGVNS. CDR3 coding DNA: TGTGCCAGCAGTGAATTAGGAGCCAGCTCCTACGAGCAGTACTTC. This encodes CASSELGASSYEQYF.

This clonotype was detected ten times or more. The genes are TRBV6-2 or TRBV6-3 and TRBJ1-2; possibly TRBD1 for D (6 bases). CDR1 is MNHEY, CDR2 SVGEGT, per germline. Trimming shortened V by 4 bases and J by 5 bases, and 14 bases separated the two germline ends. This CDR3 comprises 14 residues. This chain's CDR3 is CASSFQDSIYGYTF. CDR3 DNA: TGTGCCAGCAGTTTCCAGGACAGCATTTATGGCTACACCTTC.

This clonotype was observed many times. This chain links TRBV3-1 with TRBJ1-2; D unresolved. Germline CDR1 reads LGHDT; CDR2 reads YNNKEL (reference sequence). The CDR3 is 14 residues long. The V end was cut by 0 bases, the J end by 6 bases, with 11 bases between. The CDR3 region is CASSQDLGVDGYTF. The CDR3 DNA sequence: TGTGCCAGCAGCCAAGATTTAGGCGTAGATGGCTACACCTTC.

This clonotype was observed many times. The chain employs TRBV29-1 and TRBJ1-1; D uncertain. The CDR3 totals 10 residues. CDR1 is SQVTM and CDR2 is ANQGSEA in the germline V gene. V was trimmed by 2 bases and J by 8 bases, leaving 6 bases between them. CDR3: CSVERREAFF. In DNA, the CDR3 is TGCAGCGTTGAACGCAGGGAAGCTTTCTTT.

The genes are TRBV9 and TRBJ1-1; D remains ambiguous. This CDR3 has 14 residues. CDR1 and CDR2 from the germline V gene are SGDLS and YYNGEE. V lost 4 bases to trimming and J lost 0 bases, with 10 bases between them. CDR3 nucleotides: TGTGCCAGCAGCACCAGCGGGATGAACACTGAAGCTTTCTTT. Its protein product is CASSTSGMNTEAFF.

This clonotype appeared many times. V usage is TRBV6-1 and J usage is TRBJ1-5, with 9 positions matching TRBD1. Germline trimming cut 2 bases from V and 2 bases from J; bases unmatched to any gene: 13. CDR1 MNHNS and CDR2 SASEGT come from the germline V gene. The CDR3 contains 19 residues. In DNA, the CDR3 is TGTGCCAGCAGTGAATTTGGGACAGGGTCCCTTGATGGCAATCAGCCCCAGCATTTT. Translated: CASSEFGTGSLDGNQPQHF.

As DNA, the CDR3 is TGTGCCAGCAGCTTGGTTGGAGGAAATCGCACTGAAGCTTTCTTT. It encodes CASSLVGGNRTEAFF. The chain joins TRBV5-5 to TRBJ1-1; D not certain. V was clipped by 0 bases and J by 4 bases, with 13 bases between them. This CDR3 comprises 15 residues. Germline V CDR1 and CDR2: SGHKS, YYEKEE (reference sequence). Together with reference TRBV5-5 and TRBJ1-1, the CDR3 gives the full variable domain: DAGVTQSPTHLIKTRGQQVTLRCSPISGHKSVSWYQQVLGQGPQFIFQYYEKEERGRGNFPDRFSARQFPNYSSELNVNALLLGDSALYLCASSLVGGNRTEAFFGQGTRLTVV.

The chain has TRBV29-1 and TRBJ1-2; D unresolved. Germline CDR1 is SQVTM and CDR2 is ANQGSEA. Trimming cost V 3 bases and J 5 bases, with 13 bases left between them. CDR3 size: 13 residues. In DNA form, the CDR3 reads TGCAGCGTTGATAGACAAACAGATTATGGCTACACCTTC. Translating gives CSVDRQTDYGYTF.

This chain uses TRBV4-1 with TRBJ1-6, with D perhaps TRBD1 (6 bases). The germline V gene has CDR1 MGHRA and CDR2 YSYEKL. This CDR3 comprises 15 residues. The germline V and J ends were trimmed by 3 bases and 10 bases, with 16 bases remaining between them. The DNA for the CDR3 is TGCGCCAGCAGCCACCCGGGACATTGGTTATCACCCCTCCACTTT. Protein: CASSHPGHWLSPLHF.

This clonotype was counted at least ten times. V is TRBV24-1 and J is TRBJ1-2; D gene uncertain. The CDR3 contains 12 residues. Germline V gives CDR1 KGHDR, CDR2 SFDVKD. V was trimmed by 6 bases and J by 4 bases, leaving 8 bases between them. CDR3 in DNA: TGTGCCACCAGTTTCGACGGCTATGGCTACACCTTC. This translates into CATSFDGYGYTF.

The table lists this clonotype with a few counts. V and J are TRBV6-2 or TRBV6-3 and TRBJ1-2; the D gene is possibly TRBD1 (6 bases). Germline values: CDR1 MNHEY, CDR2 SVGEGT. The V end lost 0 bases, the J end lost 3 bases, and 14 bases lay between the germline ends. This CDR3 is built from 16 residues. The CDR3 DNA reads TGTGCCAGCAGTTACTCTTACAGGGAAGGGGACTATGGCTACACCTTC. Its translation is CASSYSYREGDYGYTF.

This clonotype was seen many times. The V and J genes are TRBV5-6 and TRBJ1-4, with a weak D call TRBD1 (5 bases). V was shortened by 4 bases and J by 0 bases, with 13 bases between the two germline ends. The CDR3 extends over 16 amino acids. Germline V gene data show CDR1 as SGHDT and CDR2 as YYEEEE. The CDR3 here is CASSQGRFATNEKLFF. The CDR3 DNA follows: TGTGCCAGCAGCCAGGGACGTTTTGCAACTAATGAAAAACTGTTTTTT.

This clonotype was counted only a few times. This rearrangement joins TRBV7-8 to TRBJ1-1, with a possible D match to TRBD1 (5 bases). This CDR3 has 15 amino acids. V was shortened by 5 bases and J by 4 bases, with 17 bases between the two germline ends. Germline-derived CDR1 and CDR2 are SGHVS and FQNEAQ. CDR3 residues: CASSLRLGRGTEAFF. CDR3 nucleotide sequence: TGTGCCAGCAGCCTAAGGTTGGGGCGAGGCACTGAAGCTTTCTTT.

The chain recombines TRBV3-1 with TRBJ2-4, with 11 bases fitting TRBD2. Germline V gives CDR1 LGHDT, CDR2 YNNKEL (reference sequence). After removal of 3 bases from V and 0 bases from J, the junction contained 4 bases not matched to a gene. This CDR3 region has 17 residues. The CDR3 nucleotides read TGTGCCAGCAGCCACACCACTAGCGGGGGAGCCAAAAACATTCAGTACTTC. Its protein is CASSHTTSGGAKNIQYF.

In its sample, this clonotype was seen many times. The chain employs TRBV15 and TRBJ1-1; a possible D gene is TRBD1 (5 bases). The CDR3 spans 15 residues. Germline-derived CDR1 and CDR2 are LNHNV and YYDKDF (reference sequence). Trimming shortened V by 0 bases and J by 0 bases, and 8 bases separated the two germline ends. The CDR3 region has the DNA TGTGCCACCAGCAGAGATGCGGGGGTGAACACTGAAGCTTTCTTT. It yields the protein CATSRDAGVNTEAFF.

This clonotype occurred a few times. V gene TRBV19 combines with J gene TRBJ1-2; a weak D match, TRBD1 (6 bases). Deletions cut 5 bases from V and 2 bases from J, with 9 bases between. Per the germline V gene, CDR1 is LNHDA and CDR2 is SQIVND (reference sequence). The CDR3 runs 13 residues. The CDR3: CASSRQDNYGYTF. DNA of the CDR3: TGTGCCAGTAGTCGACAGGACAACTATGGCTACACCTTC.